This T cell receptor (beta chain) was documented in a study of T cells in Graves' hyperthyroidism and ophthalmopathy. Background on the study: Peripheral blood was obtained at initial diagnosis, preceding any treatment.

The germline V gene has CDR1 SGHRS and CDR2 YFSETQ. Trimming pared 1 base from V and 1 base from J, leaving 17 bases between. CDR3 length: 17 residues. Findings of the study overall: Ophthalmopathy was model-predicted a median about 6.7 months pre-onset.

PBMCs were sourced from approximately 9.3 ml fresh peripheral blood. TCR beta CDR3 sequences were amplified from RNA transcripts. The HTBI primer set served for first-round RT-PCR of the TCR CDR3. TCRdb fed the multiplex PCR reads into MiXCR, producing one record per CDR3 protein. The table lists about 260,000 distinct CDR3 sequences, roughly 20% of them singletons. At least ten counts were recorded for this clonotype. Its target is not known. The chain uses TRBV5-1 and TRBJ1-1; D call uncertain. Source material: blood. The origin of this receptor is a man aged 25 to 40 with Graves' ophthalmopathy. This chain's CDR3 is CASSLSMSGNRNTEAFF. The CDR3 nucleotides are TGCGCCAGCAGCTTGAGTATGTCCGGCAACCGGAACACTGAAGCTTTCTTT.